These 20 T cell receptor beta chains came from one sample sequenced in a study of blood T cell repertoires in COVID-19. Data came from immunoSEQ multiplex PCR; TCRdb stores just in-frame clones and leaves some out. The table shows 150,000 to 200,000 clones, with 80% occurring only once. Sample: peripheral blood. Receptors were obtained from a man in his fifties or sixties with acute or convalescent COVID-19.

The sample holds one count of this clone. The rearrangement joins TRBV10-2 to TRBJ1-1; 9 bases are shared with TRBD1. This CDR3 region has 13 residues. Per germline, CDR1 WSHSY and CDR2 SAAADI. Trimming at V came to 8 bases and at J to 4 bases, leaving 5 bases not matched to a gene. CDR3 DNA: TGCGCCAGCCTACAGGGGGCCGGCACTGAAGCTTTCTTT. Translation: CASLQGAGTEAFF.

The genes are TRBV6-5 and TRBJ1-5; D gene uncertain. Trimming removed 5 bases from V and 1 base from J, with 9 bases in between. The CDR3 loop spans 14 amino acids. Germline lookup yields CDR1 MNHEY and CDR2 SVGAGI. The CDR3 reads CASSPGLSNQPQHF. CDR3 DNA sequence: TGTGCCAGCAGTCCCGGACTGAGCAATCAGCCCCAGCATTTT.

The CDR3 spells CASSTRSGGDYEQYF. CDR3 in DNA: TGTGCCAGCAGCACACGTAGCGGGGGGGACTACGAGCAGTACTTC. V gene TRBV7-2 combines with J gene TRBJ2-7, with TRBD2 matching over 11 bases. Looked up from germline, CDR1 is SGHTA and CDR2 is FQGNSA. CDR3 length equals 15 residues. V shed 5 bases and J 3 bases; nucleotides not matched to a gene: 6.

The chain joins TRBV4-1 to TRBJ2-3; 8 bases are shared with TRBD2. In germline, CDR1 is MGHRA, CDR2 YSYEKL. This CDR3 has 15 amino acids. With 4 bases clipped from V and 6 bases from J, the junction kept 9 bases outside the gene matches. This CDR3 reads CASSRSGGGRDTQYF. The CDR3 nucleotides read TGCGCCAGCAGCCGCAGCGGGGGTGGTAGGGATACGCAGTATTTT.

The chain is built from TRBV4-3 and TRBJ1-1, with D tentatively TRBD1 (5 bases). Germline V gives CDR1 LGHNA, CDR2 YSLEER. V lost 0 bases, J lost 5 bases, and 13 bases lay in between. The CDR3 spans 15 residues. Written as DNA, the CDR3 is TGCGCCAGCAGCCAAGATTGGGGGGGTTGGACTGAAGCTTTCTTT. It codes for CASSQDWGGWTEAFF.

Only a few counts were recorded for this clone. The chain recombines TRBV18 with TRBJ1-6; possible D gene TRBD1, 5 bases. The CDR3 has 16 amino acids. V was clipped by 2 bases and J by 4 bases, with 12 bases between them. Germline CDR1 reads KGHSH; CDR2 reads LQKENI. CDR3 loop: CASSPLERQYNSPLHF. DNA for the CDR3: TGTGCCAGCTCACCATTGGAAAGACAGTATAATTCACCCCTCCACTTT.

The CDR3 loop is CASSVAGQGRNTIYF. Here the CDR3 DNA reads TGTGCCAGCAGCGTGGCTGGACAGGGTAGAAACACCATATATTTT. The V gene is TRBV9, the J gene TRBJ1-3, with 8 bases identical to TRBD1. The CDR3 loop spans 15 amino acids. Germline lookup yields CDR1 SGDLS and CDR2 YYNGEE. The V and J ends lost 2 bases and 5 bases, in that order; junction bases with no gene match: 6.

The V gene is TRBV30, the J gene TRBJ1-6, with TRBD1 as a possible D gene (6 bases). The germline V and J ends were trimmed by 3 bases and 7 bases, with 16 bases remaining between them. This CDR3 spans 15 amino acids. Germline lookup yields CDR1 GTSNPN and CDR2 SVGIG (reference sequence). As DNA, the CDR3 is TGTGCCTGGAGAGTACAGCTGGGGGCGAATTCACCCCTCCACTTT. Protein: CAWRVQLGANSPLHF.

The genes are TRBV4-1 and TRBJ1-4; D is possibly TRBD1 (6 bases). The CDR3 consists of 15 residues. Germline CDR1 MGHRA, CDR2 YSYEKL. V lost 1 base, J lost 4 bases, and 10 bases lay in between. CDR3 bases: TGCGCCAGCAGCCAAGGGACAGCGAATAATGAAAAACTGTTTTTT. This gives the protein CASSQGTANNEKLFF.

This sequence joins TRBV27 and TRBJ2-1; 12 bases fit TRBD2. Germline trimming cut 6 bases from V and 2 bases from J; bases unmatched to any gene: 2. This CDR3 spans 15 amino acids. From germline, CDR1 is MNHEY and CDR2 SMNVEV (reference sequence). The DNA of the CDR3 is TGTGCCAGCAGATGGACTAGCGGGGCCTACAATGAGCAGTTCTTC. Translation: CASRWTSGAYNEQFF.

The J gene is TRBJ1-1, the V gene TRBV12-3 or TRBV12-4; D remains unclear. This CDR3 has 13 amino acids. Trimming removed 5 bases at V and 4 bases at J, with 11 bases between. The CDR3 region is CASSLGLGTEAFF. CDR3 DNA sequence: TGTGCCAGCAGTCTTGGTCTCGGCACTGAAGCTTTCTTT.

The J gene is TRBJ1-2, the V gene TRBV5-1; D not resolved. The CDR3 runs to 14 residues. Germline V gene data show CDR1 as SGHRS and CDR2 as YFSETQ. V was cut by 0 bases and J by 4 bases, with 10 bases left in between. The chain's CDR3 is CASSLGSGSYGYTF. The CDR3 region has the DNA TGCGCCAGCAGCTTGGGTTCAGGTTCCTATGGCTACACCTTC.

This clone was detected many times. The chain recombines TRBV6-5 with TRBJ1-1, with TRBD1 matching 7 bases. CDR1 and CDR2 from the germline V gene are MNHEY and SVGAGI. The V and J ends lost 8 bases and 1 base, in that order; junction bases with no gene match: 10. This CDR3 spans 15 amino acids. The CDR3 sequence: CASLPPGQKNTEAFF. Here the CDR3 DNA reads TGTGCCAGCCTTCCACCGGGACAGAAGAACACTGAAGCTTTCTTT.

The chain joins TRBV7-8 to TRBJ1-2, with 7 positions matching TRBD1. This CDR3 contains 17 residues. Germline loops: CDR1 SGHVS, CDR2 FQNEAQ. The ends lost 1 base at V and 7 bases at J; junction bases unmatched: 15. DNA for the CDR3: TGTGCCAGCAGCTTAGGCCGGCGGAGGGGGCGCGACTCTGGCTACACCTTC. It yields the protein CASSLGRRRGRDSGYTF.

V usage is TRBV27 and J usage is TRBJ1-2; 9 nucleotides line up with TRBD1. Germline CDR1 is MNHEY and CDR2 is SMNVEV (reference sequence). The CDR3 consists of 14 residues. The trim removed 3 bases at V and 7 bases at J, leaving 6 bases unmatched. The CDR3 DNA reads as TGTGCCAGCAGTTTCTCCGGACAGGGGCCTGGCTACACCTTC. Its translation: CASSFSGQGPGYTF.

J is TRBJ1-2 and V is TRBV19; 7 bases fit TRBD1. The CDR3 runs to 12 residues. Germline V gene sequence: CDR1 LNHDA, CDR2 SQIVND (reference sequence). J lost 8 bases, V lost 1 base, and 1 base had no gene match. The CDR3 loop is CASSIGGGGYTF. For the CDR3, the DNA is TGTGCCAGTAGTATAGGAGGGGGCGGCTACACCTTC.

This clone was seen repeatedly, ten times or more. The rearrangement joins TRBV19 to TRBJ1-5; no firm D call. This CDR3 contains 15 residues. CDR1 and CDR2 (germline): LNHDA, SQIVND (reference sequence). Trimming cost V 6 bases and J 3 bases, with 15 bases left between them. CDR3 bases: TGTGCCAGTAGGGGCGGGAGGGCTCACAATCAGCCCCAGCATTTT. Encoded protein: CASRGGRAHNQPQHF.

The chain uses TRBV5-1 and TRBJ2-2; D not certain. V lost 0 bases to trimming and J lost 4 bases, with 4 bases between them. Germline V gene lookup returns CDR1 SGHRS and CDR2 YFSETQ. The CDR3 extends over 13 amino acids. CDR3 bases: TGCGCCAGCAGCTTGGGTCTCACCGGGGAGCTGTTTTTT. Its protein product is CASSLGLTGELFF. The complete variable domain, with remaining parts taken from reference TRBV5-1 and TRBJ2-2, reads KAGVTQTPRYLIKTRGQQVTLSCSPISGHRSVSWYQQTPGQGLQFLFEYFSETQRNKGNFPGRFSGRQFSNSRSEMNVSTLELGDSALYLCASSLGLTGELFFGEGSRLTVL.

V and J are TRBV7-2 and TRBJ2-1; a possible D gene is TRBD2 (5 bases). This CDR3 has 17 residues. Germline V CDR1 and CDR2: SGHTA, FQGNSA. Trimming took off 2 bases at V and 6 bases at J, with 20 bases between the two ends. DNA for the CDR3: TGTGCCAGCAGCTTAAGCCGCACTAGGTGGGGTCGCAATGAGCAGTTCTTC. It yields the protein CASSLSRTRWGRNEQFF.

With respect to this clone: The junction departs from the called germline gene at one end, perhaps through a read error. Different DNA sequences within this sample yield the same CDR3. The V gene is TRBV6-5, the J gene TRBJ2-1, with 9 bases aligning to TRBD2. Germline assignment: CDR1 MNHEY and CDR2 SVGAGI. CDR3 length: 16 residues. CDR3 DNA sequence: TGTGCTAGCAGTTCCTTCCTAGCGGGGCTTCACAATGAGCAGTTCTTC. It is translated as CASSSFLAGLHNEQFF.